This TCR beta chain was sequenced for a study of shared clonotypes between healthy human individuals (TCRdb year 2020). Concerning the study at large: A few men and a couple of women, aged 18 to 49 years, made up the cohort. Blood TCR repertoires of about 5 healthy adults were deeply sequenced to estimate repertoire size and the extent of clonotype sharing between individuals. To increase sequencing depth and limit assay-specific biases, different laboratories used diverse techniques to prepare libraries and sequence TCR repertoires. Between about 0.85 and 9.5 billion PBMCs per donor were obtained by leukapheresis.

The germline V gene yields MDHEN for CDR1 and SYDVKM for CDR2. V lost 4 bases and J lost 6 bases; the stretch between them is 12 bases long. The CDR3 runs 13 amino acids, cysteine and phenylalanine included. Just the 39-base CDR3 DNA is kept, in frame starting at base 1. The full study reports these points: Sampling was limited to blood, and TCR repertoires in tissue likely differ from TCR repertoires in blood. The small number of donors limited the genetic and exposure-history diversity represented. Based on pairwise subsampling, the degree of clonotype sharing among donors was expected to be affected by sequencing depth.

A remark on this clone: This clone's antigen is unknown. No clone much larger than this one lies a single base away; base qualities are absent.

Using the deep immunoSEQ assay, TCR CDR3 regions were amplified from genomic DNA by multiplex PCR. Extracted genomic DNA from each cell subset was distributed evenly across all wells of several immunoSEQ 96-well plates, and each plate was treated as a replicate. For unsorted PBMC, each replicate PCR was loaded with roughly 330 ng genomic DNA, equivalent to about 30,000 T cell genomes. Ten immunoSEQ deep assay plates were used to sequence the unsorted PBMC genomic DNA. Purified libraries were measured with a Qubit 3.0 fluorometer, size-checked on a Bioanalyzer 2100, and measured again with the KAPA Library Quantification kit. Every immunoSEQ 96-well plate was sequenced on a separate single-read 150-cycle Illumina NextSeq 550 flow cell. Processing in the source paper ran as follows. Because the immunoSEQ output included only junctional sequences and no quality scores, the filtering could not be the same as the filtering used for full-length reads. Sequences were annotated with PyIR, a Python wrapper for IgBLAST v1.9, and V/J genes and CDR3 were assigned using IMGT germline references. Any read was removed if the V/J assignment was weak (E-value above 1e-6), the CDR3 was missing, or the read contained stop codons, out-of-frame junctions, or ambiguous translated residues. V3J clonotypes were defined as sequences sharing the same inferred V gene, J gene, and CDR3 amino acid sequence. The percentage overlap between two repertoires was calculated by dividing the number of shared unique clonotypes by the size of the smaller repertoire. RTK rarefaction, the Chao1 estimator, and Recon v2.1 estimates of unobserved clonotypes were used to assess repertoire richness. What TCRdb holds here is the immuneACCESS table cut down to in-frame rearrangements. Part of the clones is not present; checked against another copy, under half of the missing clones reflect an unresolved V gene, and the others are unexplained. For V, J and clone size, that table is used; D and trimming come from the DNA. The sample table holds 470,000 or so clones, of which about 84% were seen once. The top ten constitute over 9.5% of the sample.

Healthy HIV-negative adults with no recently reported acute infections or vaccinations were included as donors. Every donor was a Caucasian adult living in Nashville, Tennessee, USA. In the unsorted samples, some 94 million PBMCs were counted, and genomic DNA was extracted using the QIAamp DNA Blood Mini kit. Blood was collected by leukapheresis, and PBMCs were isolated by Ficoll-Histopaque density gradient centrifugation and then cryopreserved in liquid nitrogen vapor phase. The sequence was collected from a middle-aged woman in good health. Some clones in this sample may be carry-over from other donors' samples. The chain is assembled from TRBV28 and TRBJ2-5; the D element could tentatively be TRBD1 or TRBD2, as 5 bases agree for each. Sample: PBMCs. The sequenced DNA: TGTGCCAGCAGTTCCGGGGCAGCAAAGACCCAGTACTTC. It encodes CASSSGAAKTQYF.